These 14 T cell receptor beta chains originate from one sample sequenced in a study of T cell responses to AZD1222 COVID-19 vaccine listed by TCRdb under 2021. Receptors were amplified or captured by the immunoSEQ multiplex PCR assay. TCRdb carries this immuneACCESS record with in-frame sequences only. Its versions omit some clonotypes, under half of them owing to an unresolved V gene in the studies checked, with the rest unexplained. For this sample there are some 150,000 clones; roughly nine tenths appear just once. The ten largest make up about 1.9% of the sample. The time point label on this specimen signifies: baseline before first vaccination. Sequencing used peripheral blood, obtained on day 0 of AZD1222 vaccination. These receptors were collected from an adult in good health.

V and J are TRBV27 and TRBJ1-1; D is undetermined. The V and J ends lost 2 bases and 0 bases respectively, with 4 bases between them. CDR3 length equals 13 residues. Germline CDR1 reads MNHEY; CDR2 reads SMNVEV (reference sequence). CDR3 DNA sequence: TGTGCCAGCAGTTTAAAGTTGAACACTGAAGCTTTCTTT. Residues: CASSLKLNTEAFF.

The chain joins TRBV11-2 to TRBJ1-6; D not certain. CDR1 SGHAT and CDR2 FQNNGV come from the germline V gene. The CDR3 sequence is 14 residues long. V dropped 0 bases and J dropped 7 bases, with 7 bases sitting between them. The CDR3 DNA reads as TGTGCCAGCAGCTTAGAACAGCTAAATTCACCCCTCCACTTT. Its protein product is CASSLEQLNSPLHF.

The chain combines TRBV19 with TRBJ1-2, with TRBD1 matching over 10 bases. Germline trimming cut 5 bases from V and 3 bases from J; bases unmatched to any gene: 6. This CDR3 is 15 amino acids long. CDR1 is LNHDA and CDR2 is SQIVND in the germline V gene (reference sequence). CDR3 sequence reads: CASSGRTGGDYGYTF. The CDR3 coding sequence is TGTGCCAGTAGTGGGCGGACAGGGGGAGACTATGGCTACACCTTC.

This clone was recorded once. V and J are TRBV12-5 and TRBJ2-3; 9 bases line up with TRBD2. V dropped 3 bases and J dropped 2; count of bases not matched to a gene: 3. Germline loops: CDR1 LGHNT, CDR2 FRNRAP. The CDR3 is made up of 15 amino acids. CDR3 nucleotides: TGTGCTAGTGGTTTAGGCGGGGGGGCCACAGATACGCAGTATTTT. It specifies CASGLGGGATDTQYF.

The chain carries TRBV24-1 and TRBJ2-7; no clear D gene. The CDR3 loop spans 16 amino acids. V was cut by 1 base and J by 2 bases, with 14 bases left in between. Germline-derived CDR1 and CDR2 are KGHDR and SFDVKD. The CDR3 loop reads CATSDLGLGGTYEQYF. Written as DNA, the CDR3 is TGTGCCACCAGTGATTTAGGGCTAGGTGGAACCTACGAGCAGTACTTC.

This clone appeared a single time. The rearrangement joins TRBV14 to TRBJ2-2; D remains unclear. V gave up 5 bases and J gave up 0 bases, with 10 bases separating them. Germline V gene data show CDR1 as SGHDN and CDR2 as FVKESK. This CDR3 has 15 amino acids. In DNA, the CDR3 is TGTGCCAGCAGCAAAAGATCACCGAACACCGGGGAGCTGTTTTTT. This gives the protein CASSKRSPNTGELFF.

The chain links TRBV23-1 to TRBJ1-1; weak D call: TRBD1 (5 bases). TRBV23-1 carries the ORF label, with uncertain function. The ends were cut back, 2 bases at V and 3 bases at J, with 16 bases in the middle. The CDR3 runs 16 residues. The CDR3 nucleotides are TGCGCCAGCAGTCAAAGGTGGCAGGGATTGGACACTGAAGCTTTCTTT. Its translation: CASSQRWQGLDTEAFF.

This chain uses TRBV3-1 (or the pseudogene TRBV3-2) with TRBJ2-1; 8 bases are a match to TRBD1. Germline trimming cut 3 bases from V and 6 bases from J; bases unmatched to any gene: 4. Per germline, CDR1 LGHDT and CDR2 YNNKEL (reference sequence). The CDR3 has 14 amino acids. CDR3 nucleotides: TGTGCCAGCAGCCACAACGACAGGGGCAATGAGCAGTTCTTC. It codes for CASSHNDRGNEQFF.

The chain carries TRBV5-6 and TRBJ2-3; no clear D. V lost 1 base to trimming and J lost 3 bases, with 6 bases between them. This CDR3 comprises 13 residues. Germline-derived CDR1 and CDR2 are SGHDT and YYEEEE. CDR3 sequence (DNA): TGTGCCAGCAGCTTGAGGGATACAGATACGCAGTATTTT. It encodes CASSLRDTDTQYF. Looking up the rest from reference TRBV5-6 and TRBJ2-3 gives the full variable domain: DAGVTQSPTHLIKTRGQQVTLRCSPKSGHDTVSWYQQALGQGPQFIFQYYEEEERQRGNFPDRFSGHQFPNYSSELNVNALLLGDSALYLCASSLRDTDTQYFGPGTRLTVL.

This chain uses TRBV25-1 with TRBJ1-6, with 7 bases matching TRBD1. This CDR3 contains 13 residues. V lost 5 bases and J lost 6; bases outside the gene matches: 1. Germline CDR1 is MGHDK and CDR2 is SYGVNS. The chain's CDR3 is CASSQGGNSPLHF. The CDR3 DNA follows: TGTGCCAGCAGTCAGGGGGGTAATTCACCCCTCCACTTT. The whole variable domain, filled in from reference TRBV25-1 and TRBJ1-6, reads EADIYQTPRYLVIGTGKKITLECSQTMGHDKMYWYQQDPGMELHLIHYSYGVNSTEKGDLSSESTVSRIRTEHFPLTLESARPSHTSQYLCASSQGGNSPLHFGNGTRLTVT.

This chain links TRBV7-9 with TRBJ2-5; 12 nucleotides match TRBD2. Germline loops: CDR1 SEHNR, CDR2 FQNEAQ (reference sequence). The ends lost 5 bases at V and 3 bases at J; junction bases unmatched: 4. The length of the CDR3 is 15 residues. The CDR3 loop reads CASSRRTSGEETQYF. In DNA form, the CDR3 reads TGTGCCAGCAGCCGACGGACTAGCGGGGAAGAGACCCAGTACTTC. The entire variable domain, with the rest obtained from reference TRBV7-9 and TRBJ2-5, is as follows: DTGVSQNPRHKITKRGQNVTFRCDPISEHNRLYWYRQTLGQGPEFLTYFQNEAQLEKSRLLSDRFSAERPKGSFSTLEIQRTEQGDSAMYLCASSRRTSGEETQYFGPGTRLLVL.

The chain carries TRBV28 and TRBJ2-3; tentative D call: TRBD1 (6 bases). The ends were cut back, 7 bases at V and 0 bases at J, with 11 bases in the middle. Germline loops: CDR1 MDHEN, CDR2 SYDVKM. The CDR3 is 14 amino acids. This chain's CDR3 is CASTLGTSTDTQYF. CDR3 DNA sequence: TGTGCCAGCACCCTTGGGACAAGCACAGATACGCAGTATTTT.

Turning to this clone: The identical CDR3 is also encoded by other nucleotide sequences in the sample. The chain has TRBV4-1 and TRBJ1-5; D is uncertain. This CDR3 has 13 amino acids. Trimming removed 2 bases at V and 4 bases at J, with 6 bases between. Germline V CDR1 and CDR2: MGHRA, YSYEKL. This chain's CDR3 is CASSQSGNQPQHF. The DNA for the CDR3 is TGCGCCAGCAGCCAATCAGGTAATCAGCCCCAGCATTTT.

V usage is TRBV10-3 and J usage is TRBJ2-1; D call uncertain. Germline V gene lookup returns CDR1 ENHRY and CDR2 SYGVKD. This CDR3 contains 13 residues. Trimming removed 2 bases at V and 7 bases at J, with 9 bases between. The chain's CDR3 is CAISEGNTNEQFF. In nucleotides, the CDR3 is TGTGCCATCAGTGAGGGCAATACAAATGAGCAGTTCTTC.